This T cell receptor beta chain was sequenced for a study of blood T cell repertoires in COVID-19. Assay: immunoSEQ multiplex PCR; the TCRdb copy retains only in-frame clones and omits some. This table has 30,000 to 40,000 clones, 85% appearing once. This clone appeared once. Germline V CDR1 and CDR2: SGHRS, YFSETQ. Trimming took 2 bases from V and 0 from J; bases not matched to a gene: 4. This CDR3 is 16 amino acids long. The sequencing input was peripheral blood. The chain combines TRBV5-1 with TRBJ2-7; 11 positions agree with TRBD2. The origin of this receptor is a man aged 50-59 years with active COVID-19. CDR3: CASSFNSGGGSYEQYF. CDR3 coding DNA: TGCGCCAGCAGCTTCAATAGCGGGGGGGGCTCCTACGAGCAGTACTTC.